This T cell receptor (beta chain) was captured by sequencing in a study of blood T cells in healthy people across ages. At the level of the study: About one barcoded beta molecule was captured per two T cells (by template switching).

Whenever a sample was processed, at least 6 million PBMCs were isolated. Findings of the study overall: No conclusive comparison of naive versus antigen-experienced cells was possible with unsorted PBMCs.

With 6 bases clipped from V and 5 bases from J, the junction kept 7 bases outside the gene matches. CDR1 and CDR2 from the germline V gene are SQVTM and ANQGSEA. The CDR3 extends over 13 amino acids. Combining a sample-barcoded 5' primer with a J-beta primer mix, a second PCR ran for about 7 to 12 cycles. Every molecule of cDNA carried a tag from a template-switch adaptor with 12 random nucleotides. A single record per CDR3 protein comes from TCRdb applying MiXCR to the 5' RACE reads. Seen here are about 770,000 distinct CDR3 sequences, around 43% observed once, and the top ten hold nearly 20%. There are many counts of this clonotype. The antigen is unknown.

The source is a man in his sixties in good health. This sequence joins TRBV29-1 and TRBJ2-5, with 9 bases fitting TRBD1. What was sequenced was blood. In DNA, the CDR3 is TGCAGCGTCGGACAGGGGACGAGGGAGACCCAGTACTTC. Translated, it gives CSVGQGTRETQYF.